The source of this T cell receptor beta chain is a study of cytotoxic CD8 clonotypes in ibrutinib-treated CLL. V lost 6 bases to trimming and J lost 5 bases; unmatched junction nucleotides: 5. This CDR3 is built from 13 residues. Looked up from germline, CDR1 is GTSNPN and CDR2 is SVGIG (reference sequence). Study conclusions and caveats: Whereas clonality rose at ibrutinib response, it declined toward baseline at progression.

The targeted sequencing depth was 1 in 200,000 to 1 in 1 million T cells. Here immunoSEQ multiplex PCR was the method, and the copy in TCRdb shows in-frame clones only, minus some. The sample records 190,000 or so clones, over 55% being singletons. As concerns this clone: Antigen: not known.

Specimen: PBMCs, collected after 24 months of ibrutinib treatment. The clonotype comes from a human donor with chronic lymphocytic leukemia. J is TRBJ2-7 and V is TRBV30; 12 bases line up with TRBD1. The CDR3 DNA is TGTGCCTGTTACCGGGACAGGGGGCACGAGCAGTACTTC. It yields the protein CACYRDRGHEQYF.